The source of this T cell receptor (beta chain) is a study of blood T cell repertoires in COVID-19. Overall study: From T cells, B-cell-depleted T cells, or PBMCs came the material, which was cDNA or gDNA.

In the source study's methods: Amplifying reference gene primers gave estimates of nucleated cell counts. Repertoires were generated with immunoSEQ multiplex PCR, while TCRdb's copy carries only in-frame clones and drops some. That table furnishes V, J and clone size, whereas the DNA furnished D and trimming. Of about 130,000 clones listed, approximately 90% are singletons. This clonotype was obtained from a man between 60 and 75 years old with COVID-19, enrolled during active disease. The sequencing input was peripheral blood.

The CDR3 is CASSLRQDYGYTF. The CDR3, as DNA: TGTGCCAGCAGTTTAAGGCAGGACTATGGCTACACCTTC. The V and J genes are TRBV28 and TRBJ1-2; D call uncertain. Germline values: CDR1 MDHEN, CDR2 SYDVKM. Trimming left V 2 bases short and J 3 bases short, with 7 bases between. The CDR3 is 13 residues long.